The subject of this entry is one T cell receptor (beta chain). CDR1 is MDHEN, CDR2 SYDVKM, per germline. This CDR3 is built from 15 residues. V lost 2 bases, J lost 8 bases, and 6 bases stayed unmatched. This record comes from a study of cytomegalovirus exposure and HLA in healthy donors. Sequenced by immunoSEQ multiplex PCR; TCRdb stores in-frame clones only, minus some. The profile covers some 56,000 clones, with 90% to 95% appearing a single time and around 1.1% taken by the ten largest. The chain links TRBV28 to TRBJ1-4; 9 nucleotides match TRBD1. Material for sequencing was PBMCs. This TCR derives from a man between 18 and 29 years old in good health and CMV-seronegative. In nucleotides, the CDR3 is TGTGCCAGCAGTTTACTCGGGACAGGGAACGAAAAACTGTTTTTT. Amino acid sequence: CASSLLGTGNEKLFF.